The table lists the clone carrying this TCR beta chain with a few counts. Time point indicated: pre-treatment sample, taken before nivolumab and TIL therapy. The tumor samples were excised metastases, mostly pleural nodules or supraclavicular lymph nodes. This specimen belongs to a study of TIL therapy for anti-PD-1-resistant metastatic lung cancer. The libraries were made with immunoSEQ v3. Method: immunoSEQ multiplex PCR; TCRdb's copy keeps in-frame clones and lacks some. Among roughly 92,000 clones, 55% to 75% were seen once, and the ten largest hold approximately 11%. The CDR3 is 16 residues long. V shed 0 bases and J shed 2 bases, with 11 bases lying between them. From germline, CDR1 is KGHSH and CDR2 LQKENI.

The starting material was tumor tissue, obtained at baseline. The TCR sequence derives from a person aged 25 to 85 with non-small cell lung cancer. V gene TRBV18 combines with J gene TRBJ1-3; D call uncertain. CDR3 amino acids: CASSPPIKETGNTIYF. In nucleotides, the CDR3 is TGTGCCAGCTCACCACCGATCAAGGAAACTGGAAACACCATATATTTT.